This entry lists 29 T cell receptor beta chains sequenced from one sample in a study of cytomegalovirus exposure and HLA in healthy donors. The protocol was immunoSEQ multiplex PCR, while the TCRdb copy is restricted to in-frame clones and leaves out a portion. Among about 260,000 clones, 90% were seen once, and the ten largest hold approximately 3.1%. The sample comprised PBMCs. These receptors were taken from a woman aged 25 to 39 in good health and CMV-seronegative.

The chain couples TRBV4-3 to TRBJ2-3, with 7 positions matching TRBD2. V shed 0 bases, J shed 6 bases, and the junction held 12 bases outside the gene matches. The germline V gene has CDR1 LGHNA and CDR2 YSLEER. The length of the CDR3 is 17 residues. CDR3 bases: TGCGCCAGCAGCCAAGATCTTAGCGCGGGAGCATCCGATACGCAGTATTTT. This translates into CASSQDLSAGASDTQYF.

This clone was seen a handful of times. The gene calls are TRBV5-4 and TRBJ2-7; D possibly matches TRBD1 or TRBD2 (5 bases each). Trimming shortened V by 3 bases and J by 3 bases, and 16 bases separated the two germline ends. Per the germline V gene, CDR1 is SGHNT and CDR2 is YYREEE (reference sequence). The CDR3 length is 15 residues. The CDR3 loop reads CASSSRDQRDYEQYF. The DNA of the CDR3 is TGTGCCAGCAGCTCCCGGGACCAGAGGGACTACGAGCAGTACTTC. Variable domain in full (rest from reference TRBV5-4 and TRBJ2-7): ETGVTQSPTHLIKTRGQQVTLRCSSQSGHNTVSWYQQALGQGPQFIFQYYREEENGRGNFPPRFSGLQFPNYSSELNVNALELDDSALYLCASSSRDQRDYEQYFGPGTRLTVT.

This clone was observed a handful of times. The CDR3 spells CASSSGTSGGNEQFF. The CDR3 bases are TGCGCCAGCAGCTCCGGGACTAGCGGGGGGAATGAGCAGTTCTTC. The chain employs TRBV5-1 and TRBJ2-1; 15 bases are shared with TRBD2. V lost 3 bases and J lost 7; bases outside the gene matches: 2. This CDR3 is 15 amino acids long. Germline CDR1 SGHRS, CDR2 YFSETQ.

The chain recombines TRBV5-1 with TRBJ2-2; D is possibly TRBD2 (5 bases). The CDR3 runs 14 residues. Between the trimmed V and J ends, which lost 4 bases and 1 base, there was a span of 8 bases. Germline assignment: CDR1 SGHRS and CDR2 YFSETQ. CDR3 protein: CASSKDWNTGELFF. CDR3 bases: TGCGCCAGCAGCAAGGACTGGAACACCGGGGAGCTGTTTTTT. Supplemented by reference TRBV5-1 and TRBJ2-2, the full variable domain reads KAGVTQTPRYLIKTRGQQVTLSCSPISGHRSVSWYQQTPGQGLQFLFEYFSETQRNKGNFPGRFSGRQFSNSRSEMNVSTLELGDSALYLCASSKDWNTGELFFGEGSRLTVL.

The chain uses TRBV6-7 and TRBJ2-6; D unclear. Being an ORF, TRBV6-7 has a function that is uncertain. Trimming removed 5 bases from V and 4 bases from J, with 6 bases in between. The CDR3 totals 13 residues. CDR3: CASSPPGANVLTF. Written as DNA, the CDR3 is TGTGCCAGCAGTCCCCCCGGGGCCAACGTCCTGACTTTC.

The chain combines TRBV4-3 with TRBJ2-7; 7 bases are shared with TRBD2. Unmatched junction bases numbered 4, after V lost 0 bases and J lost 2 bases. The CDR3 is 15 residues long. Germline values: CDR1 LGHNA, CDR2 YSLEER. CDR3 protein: CASSQDGAGAYEQYF. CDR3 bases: TGCGCCAGCAGCCAAGACGGGGCGGGGGCCTACGAGCAGTACTTC.

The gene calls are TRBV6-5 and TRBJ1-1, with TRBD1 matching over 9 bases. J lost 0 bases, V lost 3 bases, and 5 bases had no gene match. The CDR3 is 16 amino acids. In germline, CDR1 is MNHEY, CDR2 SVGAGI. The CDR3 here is CASSYPTGGMNTEAFF. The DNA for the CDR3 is TGTGCCAGCAGTTATCCGACAGGGGGAATGAACACTGAAGCTTTCTTT.

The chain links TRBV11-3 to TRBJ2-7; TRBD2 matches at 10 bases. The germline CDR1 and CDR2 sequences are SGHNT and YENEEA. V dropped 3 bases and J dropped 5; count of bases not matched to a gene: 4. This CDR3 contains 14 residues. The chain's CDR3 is CASSLGLASNEQYF. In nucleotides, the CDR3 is TGTGCCAGCAGCTTGGGACTAGCGAGCAACGAGCAGTACTTC.

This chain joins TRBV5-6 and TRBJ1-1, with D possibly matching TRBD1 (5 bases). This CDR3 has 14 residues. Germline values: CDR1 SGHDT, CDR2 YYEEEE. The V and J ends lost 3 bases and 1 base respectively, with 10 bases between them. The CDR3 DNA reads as TGTGCCAGCAGCTGGGGACGGCAGAACACTGAAGCTTTCTTT. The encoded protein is CASSWGRQNTEAFF.

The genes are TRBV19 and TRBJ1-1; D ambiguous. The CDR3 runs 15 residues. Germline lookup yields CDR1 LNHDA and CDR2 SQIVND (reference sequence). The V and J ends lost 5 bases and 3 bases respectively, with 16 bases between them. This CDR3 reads CASSPFDILYTEAFF. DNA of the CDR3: TGTGCCAGTAGTCCCTTTGACATCCTTTACACTGAAGCTTTCTTT.

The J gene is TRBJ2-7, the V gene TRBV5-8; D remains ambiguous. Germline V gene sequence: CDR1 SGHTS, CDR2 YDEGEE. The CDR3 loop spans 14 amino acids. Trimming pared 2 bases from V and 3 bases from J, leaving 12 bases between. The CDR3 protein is CASSFLLGFYEQYF. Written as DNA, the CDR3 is TGTGCCAGCAGCTTTTTGTTGGGTTTCTACGAGCAGTACTTC.

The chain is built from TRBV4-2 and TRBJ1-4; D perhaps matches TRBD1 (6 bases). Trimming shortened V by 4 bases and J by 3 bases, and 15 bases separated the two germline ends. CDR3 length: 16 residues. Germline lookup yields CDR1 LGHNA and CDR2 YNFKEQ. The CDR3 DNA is TGTGCCAGCAGCCCCTCATGGGGGGCCTCTAATGAAAAACTGTTTTTT. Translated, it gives CASSPSWGASNEKLFF.

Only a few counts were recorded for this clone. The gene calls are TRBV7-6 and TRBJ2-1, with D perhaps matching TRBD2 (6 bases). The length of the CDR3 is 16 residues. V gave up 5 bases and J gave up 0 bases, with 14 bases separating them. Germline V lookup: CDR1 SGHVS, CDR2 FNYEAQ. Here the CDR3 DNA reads TGTGCCAGCAGCCAACCGGCGGGGACCTCCTACAATGAGCAGTTCTTC. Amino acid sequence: CASSQPAGTSYNEQFF.

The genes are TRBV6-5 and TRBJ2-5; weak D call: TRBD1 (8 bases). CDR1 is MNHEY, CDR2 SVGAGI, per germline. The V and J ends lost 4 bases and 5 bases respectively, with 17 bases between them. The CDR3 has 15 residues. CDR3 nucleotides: TGTGCCAGCAGTTCAAGCAGGGGGCGGGAGGAGACCCAGTACTTC. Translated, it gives CASSSSRGREETQYF.

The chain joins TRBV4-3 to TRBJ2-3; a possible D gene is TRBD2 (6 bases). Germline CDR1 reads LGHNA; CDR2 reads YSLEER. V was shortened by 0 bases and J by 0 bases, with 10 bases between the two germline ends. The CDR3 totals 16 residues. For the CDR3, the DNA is TGCGCCAGCAGCCAAGAAGTTGCGGGGAGCACAGATACGCAGTATTTT. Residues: CASSQEVAGSTDTQYF.

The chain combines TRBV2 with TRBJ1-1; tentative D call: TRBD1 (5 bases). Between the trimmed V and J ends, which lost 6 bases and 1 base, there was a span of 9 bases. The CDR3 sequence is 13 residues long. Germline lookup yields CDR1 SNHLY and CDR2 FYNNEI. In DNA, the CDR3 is TGTGCCAGCAGCTGGGACTGGAACACTGAAGCTTTCTTT. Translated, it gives CASSWDWNTEAFF.

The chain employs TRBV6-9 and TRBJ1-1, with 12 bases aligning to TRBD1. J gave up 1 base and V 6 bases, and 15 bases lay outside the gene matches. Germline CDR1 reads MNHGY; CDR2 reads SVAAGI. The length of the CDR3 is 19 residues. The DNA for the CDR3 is TGTGCCAGCAGGCAAATGGGGGGGACAGGGGGCTTCGAGAACACTGAAGCTTTCTTT. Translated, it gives CASRQMGGTGGFENTEAFF.

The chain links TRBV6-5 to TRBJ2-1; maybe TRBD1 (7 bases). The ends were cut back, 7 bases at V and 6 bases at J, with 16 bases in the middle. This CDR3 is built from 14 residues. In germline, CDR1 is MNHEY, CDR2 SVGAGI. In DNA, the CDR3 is TGTGCCAGCAACAGACAGGGAGGTGGCAATGAGCAGTTCTTC. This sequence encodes CASNRQGGGNEQFF.

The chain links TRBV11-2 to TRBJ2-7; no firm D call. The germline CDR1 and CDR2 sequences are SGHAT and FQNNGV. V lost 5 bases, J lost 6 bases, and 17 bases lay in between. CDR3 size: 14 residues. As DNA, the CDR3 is TGTGCCAGCAGCCTTCTCCACTCTAGTTTCGAGCAGTACTTC. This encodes CASSLLHSSFEQYF.

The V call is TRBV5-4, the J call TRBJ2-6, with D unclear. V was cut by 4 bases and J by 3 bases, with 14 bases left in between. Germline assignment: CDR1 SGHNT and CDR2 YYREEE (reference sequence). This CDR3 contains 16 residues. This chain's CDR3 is CASSRKILIGANVLTF. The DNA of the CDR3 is TGTGCCAGCAGCCGGAAGATCCTTATTGGGGCCAACGTCCTGACTTTC. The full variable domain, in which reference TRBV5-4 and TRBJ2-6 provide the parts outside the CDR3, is ETGVTQSPTHLIKTRGQQVTLRCSSQSGHNTVSWYQQALGQGPQFIFQYYREEENGRGNFPPRFSGLQFPNYSSELNVNALELDDSALYLCASSRKILIGANVLTFGAGSRLTVL.

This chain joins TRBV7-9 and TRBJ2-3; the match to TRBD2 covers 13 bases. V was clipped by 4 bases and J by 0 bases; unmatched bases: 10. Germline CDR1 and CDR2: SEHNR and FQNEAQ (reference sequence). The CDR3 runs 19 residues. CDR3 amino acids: CASSSQAGTSGKSTDTQYF. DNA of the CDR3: TGTGCCAGCAGCTCCCAGGCAGGGACTAGCGGGAAAAGCACAGATACGCAGTATTTT.

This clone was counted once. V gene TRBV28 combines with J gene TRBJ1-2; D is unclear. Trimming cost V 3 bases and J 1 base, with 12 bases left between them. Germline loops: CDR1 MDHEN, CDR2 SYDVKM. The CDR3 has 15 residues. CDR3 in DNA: TGTGCCAGCAGTTTGATCCGGGCCAGTAACTATGGCTACACCTTC. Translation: CASSLIRASNYGYTF.

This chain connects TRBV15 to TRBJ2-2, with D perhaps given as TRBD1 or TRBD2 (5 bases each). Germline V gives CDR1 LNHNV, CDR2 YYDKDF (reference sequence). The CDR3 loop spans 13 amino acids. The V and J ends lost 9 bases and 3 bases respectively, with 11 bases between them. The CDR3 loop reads CATRDRYTGELFF. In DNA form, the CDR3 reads TGTGCCACTAGGGACCGATACACCGGGGAGCTGTTTTTT.

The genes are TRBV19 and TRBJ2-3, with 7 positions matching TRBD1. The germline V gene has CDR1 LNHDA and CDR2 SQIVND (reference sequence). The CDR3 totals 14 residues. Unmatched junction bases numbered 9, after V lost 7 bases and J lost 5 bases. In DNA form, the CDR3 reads TGTGCCAGTAAGTTACAGGGGAGAGGAGATACGCAGTATTTT. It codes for CASKLQGRGDTQYF.

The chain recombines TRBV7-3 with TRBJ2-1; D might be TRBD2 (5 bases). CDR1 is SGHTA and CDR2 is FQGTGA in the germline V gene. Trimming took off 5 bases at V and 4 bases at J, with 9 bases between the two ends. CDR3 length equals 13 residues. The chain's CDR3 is CASSHGDYNEQFF. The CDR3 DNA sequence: TGTGCCAGCAGCCACGGGGATTACAATGAGCAGTTCTTC.

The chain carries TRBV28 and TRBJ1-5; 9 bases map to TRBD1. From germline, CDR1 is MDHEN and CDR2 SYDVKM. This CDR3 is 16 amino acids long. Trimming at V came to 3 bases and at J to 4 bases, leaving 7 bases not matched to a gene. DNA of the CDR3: TGTGCCAGCAGTTTCCTGGGACAGGGAAGGAATCAGCCCCAGCATTTT. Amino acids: CASSFLGQGRNQPQHF.

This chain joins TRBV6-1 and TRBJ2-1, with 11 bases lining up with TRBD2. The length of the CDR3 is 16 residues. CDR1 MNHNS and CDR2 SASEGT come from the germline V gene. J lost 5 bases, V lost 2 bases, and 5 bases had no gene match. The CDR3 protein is CASSEWGLADDNEQFF. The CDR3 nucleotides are TGTGCCAGCAGTGAATGGGGACTAGCGGACGACAATGAGCAGTTCTTC.

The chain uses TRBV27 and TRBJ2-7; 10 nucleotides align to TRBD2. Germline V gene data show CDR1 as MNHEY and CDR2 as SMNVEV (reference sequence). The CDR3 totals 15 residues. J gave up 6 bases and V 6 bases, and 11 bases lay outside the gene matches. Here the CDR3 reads CASSDGTSVFAEQYF. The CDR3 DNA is TGTGCCAGCAGCGACGGGACTAGCGTTTTTGCCGAGCAGTACTTC.

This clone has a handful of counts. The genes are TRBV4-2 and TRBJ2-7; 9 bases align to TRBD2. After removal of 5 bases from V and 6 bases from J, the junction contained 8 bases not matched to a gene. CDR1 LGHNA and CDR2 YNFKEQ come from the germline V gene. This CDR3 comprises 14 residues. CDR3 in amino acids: CASSYEREVREQYF. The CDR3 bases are TGTGCCAGCAGCTATGAGCGGGAGGTTCGCGAGCAGTACTTC.